The rows below give T cell receptor beta chains drawn from one sample of a study of blood T cell repertoires in COVID-19. The assay was immunoSEQ multiplex PCR, and TCRdb's table has in-frame clones only and misses some. Of roughly 180,000 clones in the sample, about four fifths are singletons; the top ten hold about a sixth. Sequenced input: PBMCs or T cells enriched from blood (not recorded which). These receptors all stem from a man between 60 and 75 years old who had recovered from COVID-19. Each CDR3 is given with its conserved first and last residue. The order of the fields is clone size, J gene, D gene, V gene, CDR3 protein, CDR3 DNA. The D gene is left open where the match is weak. Clone size is not always given. Where it is, it says once, few, many or a class for expanded clones.

.,TRBJ2-1,.,TRBV6-4,CASSERVGGGSYNEQFF,TGTGCCAGCAGTGAACGGGTGGGGGGAGGCTCCTACAATGAGCAGTTCTTC
.,TRBJ2-5,.,TRBV13,CASSLGQLPSETQYF,TGTGCCAGCAGCTTAGGACAGTTGCCTTCGGAGACCCAGTACTTC
.,TRBJ1-2,.,TRBV30,CAWSLQRSTGYTF,TGTGCCTGGAGTCTACAGAGATCTACGGGCTACACCTTC
.,TRBJ2-2,.,TRBV12-3/TRBV12-4,CATCAGQAGELFF,TGTGCCACCTGCGCGGGTCAGGCCGGGGAGCTGTTTTTT
.,TRBJ1-1,.,TRBV20-1,CSASSGGSDTEAFF,TGCAGTGCTAGTTCCGGGGGATCGGACACTGAAGCTTTCTTT
few,TRBJ1-1,.,TRBV2,CASSGDYLDTEAFF,TGTGCCAGCAGCGGGGACTATTTGGACACTGAAGCTTTCTTT
.,TRBJ1-1,.,TRBV18,CASSPRNPSLTEAFF,TGTGCCAGCTCACCTCGAAACCCGAGCTTGACTGAAGCTTTCTTT
.,TRBJ2-1,TRBD2,TRBV7-2,CASSSGLAGGEQFF,TGTGCCAGCAGCTCGGGACTAGCGGGGGGTGAGCAGTTCTTC
.,TRBJ2-7,TRBD1,TRBV15,CATSRGQGVNYEQYF,TGTGCCACCAGCAGGGGACAGGGGGTCAACTACGAGCAGTACTTC
.,TRBJ2-7,.,TRBV28,CASSFQFYEQYF,TGTGCCAGCAGTTTTCAATTCTACGAGCAGTACTTC
.,TRBJ1-2,TRBD1,TRBV5-4,CASSGDRGAYTF,TGTGCCAGCAGCGGAGACAGGGGCGCCTACACCTTC
.,TRBJ2-3,TRBD2,TRBV19,CASSFSRGGKDTQYF,TGTGCCAGTAGTTTTTCCCGGGGGGGAAAGGATACGCAGTATTTT
.,TRBJ2-5,.,TRBV10-2,CASSEILGETQYF,TGCGCCAGCAGTGAGATCCTAGGAGAGACCCAGTACTTC
once,TRBJ2-7,TRBD1,TRBV19,CASNPGTVSYEQYF,TGTGCCAGTAATCCGGGGACAGTCTCCTACGAGCAGTACTTC
few,TRBJ1-1,TRBD1,TRBV6-2/TRBV6-3,CASSRSGGRTEAFF,TGTGCCAGCAGTCGTTCAGGGGGTCGAACTGAAGCTTTCTTT
.,TRBJ2-3,TRBD1,TRBV9,CASSVAGRRDRGADTQYF,TGTGCCAGCAGCGTAGCGGGGAGGAGGGACAGGGGTGCAGATACGCAGTATTTT
.,TRBJ1-3,.,TRBV2,CASSLQGAGNTIYF,TGTGCCAGCAGTCTACAGGGAGCTGGAAACACCATATATTTT
.,TRBJ2-2,.,TRBV18,CASSPGQNTGELFF,TGTGCCAGCTCACCAGGACAGAACACCGGGGAGCTGTTTTTT
.,TRBJ2-1,.,TRBV6-5,CASQSSGDGSEQFF,TGTGCCAGCCAATCCTCAGGGGATGGGAGTGAGCAGTTCTTC
.,TRBJ2-7,TRBD1,TRBV7-9,CASSSLTGTYEQYF,TGTGCCAGCAGCTCGCTGACAGGGACCTACGAGCAGTACTTC
.,TRBJ2-1,.,TRBV19,CASRRTRSSYNEQFF,TGTGCCAGTAGACGAACGAGGAGCTCCTACAATGAGCAGTTCTTC
.,TRBJ1-1,.,TRBV7-6,CASSLAEANTEAFF,TGTGCCAGCAGCTTAGCTGAGGCAAACACTGAAGCTTTCTTT
.,TRBJ2-2,.,TRBV7-9,CAGLRGPGETGELFF,TGTGCCGGCCTTCGCGGGCCGGGGGAAACCGGGGAGCTGTTTTTT
.,TRBJ2-2,TRBD2,TRBV18,CASSPMNSGSNTGELFF,TGTGCCAGCTCACCTATGAACAGCGGGAGCAACACCGGGGAGCTGTTTTTT
.,TRBJ2-7,TRBD1,TRBV19,CASSMGQGDEQYF,TGTGCCAGTAGTATGGGACAGGGGGACGAGCAGTACTTC
.,TRBJ2-5,.,TRBV5-1,CASSATALREETQYF,TGCGCCAGCAGCGCGACAGCGCTAAGGGAAGAGACCCAGTACTTC
.,TRBJ2-5,.,TRBV27,CASSALGLGETQYF,TGTGCCAGCAGTGCGCTCGGCTTGGGCGAGACCCAGTACTTC
.,TRBJ1-6,.,TRBV7-2,CASSLVVRGSPLHF,TGTGCCAGCAGCTTAGTGGTCCGAGGTTCACCCCTCCACTTT
.,TRBJ1-2,.,TRBV7-8,CASSADSGYGYTF,TGTGCCAGCAGCGCTGATAGCGGCTATGGCTACACCTTC
.,TRBJ2-3,.,TRBV19,CASSMGGGSAPITDTQYF,TGTGCCAGTAGTATGGGCGGAGGGTCCGCACCGATCACAGATACGCAGTATTTT
once,TRBJ1-1,TRBD1,TRBV7-8,CASSPDRDTEAFF,TGTGCCAGCAGCCCCGACAGGGACACTGAAGCTTTCTTT
.,TRBJ2-7,TRBD2,TRBV3-1/TRBV3-2,CASSQTSGNYEQYF,TGTGCCAGCAGCCAAACTAGCGGGAACTACGAGCAGTACTTC
.,TRBJ2-1,TRBD2,TRBV20-1,CSASSGAGGPLGRNEQFF,TGCAGTGCTAGTTCAGGGGCGGGAGGGCCGTTGGGGCGCAATGAGCAGTTCTTC
few,TRBJ2-5,TRBD1,TRBV5-1,CASSLGQGVQETQYF,TGCGCCAGCAGCTTGGGACAGGGAGTGCAAGAGACCCAGTACTTC
.,TRBJ2-7,TRBD1,TRBV6-5,CASSYGPGGTYEQYF,TGTGCCAGCAGTTACGGGCCAGGGGGAACCTACGAGCAGTACTTC
few,TRBJ1-2,.,TRBV25-1,CASSVDSPNYGYTF,TGTGCCAGCAGTGTGGACAGTCCTAACTATGGCTACACCTTC
.,TRBJ2-1,TRBD2,TRBV9,CASSASPGGLYEQFF,TGTGCCAGCAGCGCGAGTCCGGGGGGATTGTATGAGCAGTTCTTC
.,TRBJ2-5,TRBD1,TRBV6-2/TRBV6-3,CASSHRTGPETQYF,TGTGCCAGCAGTCACCGGACAGGGCCTGAGACCCAGTACTTC
.,TRBJ2-1,.,TRBV24-1,CATSDFYEQFF,TGTGCCACCAGTGATTTCTATGAGCAGTTCTTC
.,TRBJ2-7,.,TRBV29-1,CSVVSRSYEQYF,TGCAGCGTTGTTTCCAGAAGCTACGAGCAGTACTTC
.,TRBJ2-1,.,TRBV14,CASSQARGSSYNEQFF,TGTGCCAGCAGCCAAGCGCGGGGTAGCTCCTACAATGAGCAGTTCTTC
.,TRBJ2-3,TRBD2,TRBV29-1,CSVEGGGLAGVADTQYF,TGCAGCGTTGAAGGAGGGGGACTAGCGGGAGTAGCAGATACGCAGTATTTT
.,TRBJ1-1,TRBD1,TRBV7-3,CASSAIPGGRAEAFF,TGTGCCAGCAGCGCGATACCAGGGGGGAGAGCTGAAGCTTTCTTT